This TCR beta chain was captured in a study of identical twins. General study results and limits: Out-of-frame alpha sequences shared between twins exhibited an excess of low generation probability.

Concerning this clonotype: Its specificity is not known.

V shed 2 bases and J shed 1 base, with 8 bases lying between them. Germline loops: CDR1 SGHNT, CDR2 YENEEA. This CDR3 has 14 amino acids. From the 5' RACE reads, TCRdb called clonotypes with MiXCR, one entry per CDR3 protein. The sample records under 250,000 distinct CDR3 sequences, around a tenth being singletons. This TCR came from a woman aged 18-29 years in good health. J is TRBJ1-1 and V is TRBV11-3; D perhaps matches TRBD1 (5 bases). Sequencing was carried out using memory (CD45RO+) T cells sorted from blood. CDR3 bases: TGTGCCAGCAGCTTAAGGGGAAAGAACACTGAAGCTTTCTTT. This translates into CASSLRGKNTEAFF.